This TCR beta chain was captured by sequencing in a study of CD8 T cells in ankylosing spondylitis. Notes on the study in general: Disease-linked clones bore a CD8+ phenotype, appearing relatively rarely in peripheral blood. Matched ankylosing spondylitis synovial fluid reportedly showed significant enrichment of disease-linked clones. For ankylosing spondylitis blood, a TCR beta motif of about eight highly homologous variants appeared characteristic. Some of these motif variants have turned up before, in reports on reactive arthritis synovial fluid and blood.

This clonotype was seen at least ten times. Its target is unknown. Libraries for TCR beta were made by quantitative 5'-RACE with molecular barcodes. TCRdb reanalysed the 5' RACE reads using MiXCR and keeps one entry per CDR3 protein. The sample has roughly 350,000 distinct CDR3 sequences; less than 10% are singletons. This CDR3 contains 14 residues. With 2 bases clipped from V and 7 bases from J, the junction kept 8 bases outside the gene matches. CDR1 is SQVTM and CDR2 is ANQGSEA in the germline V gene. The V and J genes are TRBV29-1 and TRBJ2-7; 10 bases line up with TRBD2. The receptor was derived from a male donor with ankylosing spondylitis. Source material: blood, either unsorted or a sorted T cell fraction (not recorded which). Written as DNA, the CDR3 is TGCAGCGTTGAATTAACTAGCGGGGCCGTAGAGCAGTACTTC. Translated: CSVELTSGAVEQYF.